This TCR beta chain was identified in a study of blood T cell repertoires in COVID-19. Study as a whole: The study drew acute and convalescent COVID-19 samples from the United States, Italy and Spain. From T cells, B-cell-depleted T cells, or PBMCs came the material, which was cDNA or gDNA.

The germline V and J ends were trimmed by 5 bases and 0 bases, with 10 bases remaining between them. CDR1 SNHLY and CDR2 FYNNEI come from the germline V gene. CDR3 length: 15 amino acids. Per the original data handling: Amplification from reference gene primers served as the basis for estimated nucleated cell counts. Clones were sequenced by immunoSEQ multiplex PCR, and TCRdb holds only the in-frame ones, with some missing. V, J and clone size are taken as reported in that table, and D and trimming were inferred from the DNA itself. The sample carries about 74,000 clones, about 88% recorded once. The clonotype was recovered from a man in his sixties or seventies with active or convalescent COVID-19. Sequences were obtained from peripheral blood. The chain carries TRBV2 and TRBJ1-4; possibly TRBD1 for D (5 bases). The CDR3 region is CASSLGGATNEKLFF. The CDR3 DNA reads TGTGCCAGCAGTCTGGGGGGAGCAACTAATGAAAAACTGTTTTTT.